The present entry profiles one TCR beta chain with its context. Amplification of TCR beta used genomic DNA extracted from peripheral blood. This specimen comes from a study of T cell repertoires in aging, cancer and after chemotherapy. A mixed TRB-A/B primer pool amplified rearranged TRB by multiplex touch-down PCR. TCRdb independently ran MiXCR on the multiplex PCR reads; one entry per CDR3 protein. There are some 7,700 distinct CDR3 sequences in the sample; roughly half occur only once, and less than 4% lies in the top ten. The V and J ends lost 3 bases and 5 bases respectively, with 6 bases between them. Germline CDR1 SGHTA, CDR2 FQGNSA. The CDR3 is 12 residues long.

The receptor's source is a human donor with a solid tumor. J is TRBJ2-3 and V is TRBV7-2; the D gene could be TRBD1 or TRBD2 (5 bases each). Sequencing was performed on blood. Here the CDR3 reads CASSFGGDTQYF. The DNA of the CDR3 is TGTGCCAGCAGCTTTGGGGGAGATACGCAGTATTTT.